The clone carrying this T cell receptor beta chain was seen many times. The antigen remains undetermined. The data are from a study of identical twins. MiXCR, run by TCRdb on the 5' RACE reads, gives a single entry per CDR3 protein. The sample shows about 660,000 distinct CDR3 sequences, 8.6% of them seen only once. General study findings and limits: Memory repertoires lacked the insertion deficit that abundant cord blood beta clonotypes showed. Partly confounded zero-insertion analyses could result from invariant MAIT and iNKT cells. Sequences that were beta out-of-frame showed weaker excess twin sharing. Conclusions came from cross-sectional statistical analysis, not from following the same donors.

The V segment lost 5 bases and the J segment 10 bases; nucleotides outside the gene matches: 1. CDR3 size: 11 residues. Germline V gene data show CDR1 as SGHTA and CDR2 as FQGTGA. Separately, the same data were catalogued under a study of yellow fever vaccine responses in identical twins.

V gene TRBV7-3 combines with J gene TRBJ2-1; 8 bases agree with TRBD2. This clonotype was sampled from a young woman in good health. Sequencing was performed on PBMCs. In nucleotides, the CDR3 is TGTGCCAGCAGCGCTAGCGGGGAGCAGTTCTTC. It yields the protein CASSASGEQFF.